These 27 T cell receptor beta chains came from one sample sequenced in a study of monozygotic twins with inflammatory bowel disease. TCRdb re-called the 5' RACE reads; every CDR3 protein appears as one record, without DNA. The sample holds a few hundred thousand distinct CDR3 sequences. Sequenced input: blood. These receptors all come from a human donor with ulcerative colitis or Crohn's disease, or a healthy co-twin of an affected twin (not recorded which).

The chain is built from TRBV7-9 and TRBJ1-2; TCRdb designates TRBD1, a call that cannot be tested without DNA. The CDR3 runs to 14 residues. Germline V gene sequence: CDR1 SEHNR, CDR2 FQNEAQ (reference sequence). The CDR3 sequence: CASSLATPGYGYTF.

The chain is built from TRBV13 and TRBJ2-3; TCRdb designates TRBD1, a call that cannot be tested without DNA. CDR3 size: 16 residues. CDR1 PRHDT and CDR2 FYEKMQ come from the germline V gene (reference sequence). This CDR3 reads CASSQPGTGGSSTQYF. The full variable domain, in which reference TRBV13 and TRBJ2-3 provide the parts outside the CDR3, is AAGVIQSPRHLIKEKRETATLKCYPIPRHDTVYWYQQGPGQDPQFLISFYEKMQSDKGSIPDRFSAQQFSDYHSELNMSSLELGDSALYFCASSQPGTGGSSTQYFGPGTRLTVL.

The chain uses TRBV6-5 and TRBJ2-2; TCRdb picks TRBD2, but there is no DNA to check that call. There are 16 residues in the CDR3. Per germline, CDR1 MNHEY and CDR2 SVGAGI. CDR3 region: CASSYPRERGTGELFF.

The chain couples TRBV6-1 to TRBJ1-2; TCRdb outputs TRBD1, but without DNA this stays unchecked. Germline CDR1 reads MNHNS; CDR2 reads SASEGT. This CDR3 is built from 16 residues. The CDR3 protein is CASTSVSGQGYGGYTF.

The chain recombines TRBV4-3 with TRBJ2-3. The CDR3 consists of 17 residues. Germline CDR1 and CDR2: LGHNA and YSLEER. The chain's CDR3 is CASSKGDRNPSTDTQYF.

The chain is built from TRBV4-1 and TRBJ2-2; TCRdb calls TRBD2, which cannot be checked without DNA. This CDR3 contains 17 residues. CDR1 and CDR2 (germline): MGHRA, YSYEKL. The CDR3 here is CASSQAAGLLHTGELFF.

This chain uses TRBV20-1 with TRBJ2-7; with no DNA, the TCRdb D assignment of TRBD1 cannot be verified. Per germline, CDR1 DFQATT and CDR2 SNEGSKA (reference sequence). The CDR3 loop spans 14 amino acids. This CDR3 is CSASIGDGRIEQYF.

The chain links TRBV12-3 or TRBV12-4 to TRBJ1-2; TCRdb names TRBD1, which stays unverified in the absence of DNA. The CDR3 contains 14 residues. This CDR3 reads CASSLGERNYGYTF.

The J gene is TRBJ2-1, the V gene TRBV30; TCRdb returns TRBD2, unconfirmable since there is no DNA. In germline, CDR1 is GTSNPN, CDR2 SVGIG (reference sequence). The CDR3 is 15 residues long. CDR3 residues: CAWILAGGPHNEQFF.

The rearrangement uses TRBV12-3 or TRBV12-4 and TRBJ2-5; TCRdb returns TRBD1, unconfirmable since there is no DNA. The CDR3 spans 13 residues. The CDR3 spells CASSKTGLGTQYF.

The chain recombines TRBV28 with TRBJ1-6. Germline V gene lookup returns CDR1 MDHEN and CDR2 SYDVKM. The CDR3 spans 14 residues. CDR3 in amino acids: CASRRQGENSPLHF.

The chain combines TRBV27 with TRBJ1-6. The CDR3 is 14 residues long. The germline V gene has CDR1 MNHEY and CDR2 SMNVEV (reference sequence). CDR3: CASSLRRTNSPLHF.

CDR3 sequence: CASSLRDDSPLHF. The V call is TRBV12-3 or TRBV12-4, the J call TRBJ1-6. The length of the CDR3 is 13 residues.

The chain has TRBV6-5 and TRBJ1-2. This CDR3 has 14 amino acids. CDR1 MNHEY and CDR2 SVGAGI come from the germline V gene. The CDR3 sequence: CASSYAGGGDGYTF.

The chain recombines TRBV12-5 with TRBJ2-1. Germline-derived CDR1 and CDR2 are LGHNT and FRNRAP. This CDR3 comprises 11 residues. CDR3 loop: CASALSGEQFF.

The chain has TRBV20-1 and TRBJ1-2. Germline-derived CDR1 and CDR2 are DFQATT and SNEGSKA (reference sequence). The CDR3 loop spans 13 amino acids. CDR3 residues: CSAREMAKTADTF.

V usage is TRBV15 and J usage is TRBJ2-1; the TCRdb call, TRBD1, lacks DNA for checking. The CDR3 runs 16 residues. Germline-derived CDR1 and CDR2 are LNHNV and YYDKDF (reference sequence). CDR3 protein: CATSRARGERYNEQFF.

The chain employs TRBV6-1 and TRBJ2-3; TCRdb calls TRBD1, which cannot be checked without DNA. The CDR3 has 14 amino acids. The germline V gene has CDR1 MNHNS and CDR2 SASEGT. The CDR3 region is CASSTLDGTDTQYF.

This rearrangement joins TRBV19 to TRBJ1-1; TCRdb names TRBD1, which stays unverified in the absence of DNA. There are 15 residues in the CDR3. CDR1 and CDR2 from the germline V gene are LNHDA and SQIVND (reference sequence). CDR3 region: CASSSATGWNTEAFF.

The chain employs TRBV25-1 and TRBJ1-4; the D call from TCRdb, TRBD1, cannot be confirmed without DNA. The germline V gene encodes CDR1 MGHDK and CDR2 SYGVNS. The CDR3 totals 16 residues. CDR3: CASSGGGLFRGEKLFF. The full variable domain, rest sourced from reference TRBV25-1 and TRBJ1-4, is EADIYQTPRYLVIGTGKKITLECSQTMGHDKMYWYQQDPGMELHLIHYSYGVNSTEKGDLSSESTVSRIRTEHFPLTLESARPSHTSQYLCASSGGGLFRGEKLFFGSGTQLSVL.

The chain is built from TRBV29-1 and TRBJ2-7; absent DNA, TCRdb's TRBD1 call cannot be checked. From germline, CDR1 is SQVTM and CDR2 ANQGSEA. The CDR3 is 14 residues long. This CDR3 reads CSVVVSNPLYEQYF.

The gene calls are TRBV25-1 and TRBJ1-2; TCRdb proposes TRBD1, but this gene call is untestable without DNA. There are 16 residues in the CDR3. CDR1 and CDR2 from the germline V gene are MGHDK and SYGVNS. The CDR3 region is CASSEYPATGDYGYTF.

CDR3: CASRGGVANTGELFF. V usage is TRBV7-6 and J usage is TRBJ2-2; TCRdb selects TRBD1, and the lack of DNA leaves this call unchecked. The CDR3 has 15 residues. From germline, CDR1 is SGHVS and CDR2 FNYEAQ.

The chain links TRBV6-6 to TRBJ2-2. The germline V gene has CDR1 MNHNY and CDR2 SVGAGI (reference sequence). This CDR3 has 13 amino acids. CDR3 loop: CASLFPNTGELFF.

The chain couples TRBV19 to TRBJ2-2; TCRdb selects TRBD1, and the lack of DNA leaves this call unchecked. CDR3 length: 14 amino acids. Germline V gene data show CDR1 as LNHDA and CDR2 as SQIVND (reference sequence). The CDR3 protein is CASSARAATGELFF.

This chain links TRBV7-8 with TRBJ2-2; TCRdb's D call of TRBD1 is untestable without DNA. CDR1 is SGHVS and CDR2 is FQNEAQ in the germline V gene. This CDR3 spans 14 amino acids. The CDR3 sequence is CARRSGGNTGELFF. Filled out from reference TRBV7-8 and TRBJ2-2, the complete variable domain reads GAGVSQSPRYKVAKRGQDVALRCDPISGHVSLFWYQQALGQGPEFLTYFQNEAQLDKSGLPSDRFFAERPEGSVSTLKIQRTQQEDSAVYLCARRSGGNTGELFFGEGSRLTVL.

This chain connects TRBV7-9 to TRBJ2-7; with no DNA, the TCRdb D assignment of TRBD2 cannot be verified. Per germline, CDR1 SEHNR and CDR2 FQNEAQ (reference sequence). The CDR3 contains 15 residues. The CDR3 protein is CASSTSSGRVYEQYF.